This T cell receptor (beta chain) was observed in a study of control samples from healthy donors and cancer patients (dated by TCRdb to between 2020 and 2021). The protocol used for the library was the immunoSEQ multiplex PCR assay. Sourced from immuneACCESS, this table was stored by TCRdb with only in-frame sequences that have V and J called. A share of the clones is absent; for the studies checked, an unresolved V gene accounts for under half, and the remainder has no known explanation. For this sample the table gives about 130,000 clones, of which roughly 88% were detected only once. The top ten hold roughly 3.4% of the sample. Ends trimmed: V by 6 bases, J by 6 bases; bases unmatched to a gene: 5. The CDR3 numbers 13 residues from cysteine through phenylalanine. CDR3 DNA is the only sequence kept; it has 39 bases, read in frame from the first base. For CDR1 and CDR2, the germline V gene (reference sequence) lists MNHEY and SMNVEV.

Concerning this clone itself: This clone's antigen is unknown. There are no base qualities to consult, and no much larger clone falls within one base.

The sample consisted of blood. Recombination connected TRBV27 to TRBJ2-1; 7 bases in the middle match TRBD1. The receptor was derived from a man aged 50 or older in good health. The sequenced DNA: TGTGCCAGCAGCCTGGGACAGCTCAATGAGCAGTTCTTC. The encoded protein is CASSLGQLNEQFF.